Listed below are T cell receptor beta chains from one sample, sequenced in a study of cytomegalovirus exposure and HLA in healthy donors. Sequenced by immunoSEQ multiplex PCR; TCRdb stores in-frame clones only, minus some. The sample's table shows around 50,000 clones. Sequenced: PBMCs. The receptors were gathered from a woman between 40 and 50 years old in good health and CMV-seronegative. CDR3s leave out the opening cysteine and the closing phenylalanine or tryptophan. Each record gives: V gene, CDR3 protein.

v_gene: TRBV2
CDR3aa: ASRDREGTEAF

v_gene: TRBV10-3
CDR3aa: AISSGSGAYNEQF

v_gene: TRBV5-1
CDR3aa: ASSFGTSGWGNEQF

v_gene: TRBV6-1
CDR3aa: ASSRRGDDSGEQY

v_gene: TRBV7-2
CDR3aa: ASSLARQNGYT

v_gene: TRBV19
CDR3aa: ASSTAGGQGSYEQY

v_gene: TRBV6-6
CDR3aa: ASSRGTGGPAYEQY

v_gene: TRBV28
CDR3aa: ASSLIGQGANTIY

v_gene: TRBV29-1
CDR3aa: SVCLNSNQPQH

v_gene: TRBV11-2
CDR3aa: ASSSMDWPKSLH

v_gene: TRBV5-1
CDR3aa: ASSLLTQNTGELF

v_gene: TRBV5-1
CDR3aa: ASSLGTLRDQPQH

v_gene: TRBV6-5
CDR3aa: ASSYRIGLRETQY

v_gene: TRBV7-2
CDR3aa: ASSSNLDRTYEQY

v_gene: TRBV5-1
CDR3aa: ASSLVLARTDTQY

v_gene: TRBV6-4
CDR3aa: ASSESGGSTDTQY

v_gene: TRBV6-5
CDR3aa: ASSSITSSYEQY

v_gene: TRBV2
CDR3aa: ASRRSTGELF

v_gene: TRBV15
CDR3aa: ATSRDNAQDTGLAF

v_gene: TRBV6-5
CDR3aa: ASSTEWRTNEKLF

v_gene: TRBV19
CDR3aa: ASSISPTVTGELF

v_gene: TRBV6-1
CDR3aa: ASSEAAGTGELF

v_gene: TRBV25-1
CDR3aa: ASNGQGEYSYEQY

v_gene: TRBV6-5
CDR3aa: ASKNREGTEAF

v_gene: TRBV7-9
CDR3aa: ASSLEEEKLF

v_gene: TRBV25-1
CDR3aa: ASSEAGTGWALTEKLF

v_gene: TRBV20-1
CDR3aa: SALRTTEAF

v_gene: TRBV9
CDR3aa: ASSPRGGDRTDTQY

v_gene: TRBV18
CDR3aa: ASSLTGYTEAF

v_gene: TRBV4-2
CDR3aa: ASSQEEQGSYEQY

v_gene: TRBV7-2
CDR3aa: ASSPEGVGYGYT

v_gene: TRBV7-6
CDR3aa: ASSLSIGSGNEQF

v_gene: TRBV28
CDR3aa: ASSRYRDRGRLIYAQY

v_gene: TRBV6-4
CDR3aa: ASSDGGAIWEQY

v_gene: TRBV5-1
CDR3aa: ASSGGTTNEKLF

v_gene: TRBV7-8
CDR3aa: ASSRNSGRTDTQY

v_gene: TRBV27
CDR3aa: ASRTIERGTYEQY

v_gene: TRBV18
CDR3aa: ASSPFTGRERGYEQY

v_gene: TRBV6-5
CDR3aa: ASSPRDEHQPQH

v_gene: TRBV21-1
CDR3aa: ASTLRDRGLYEQY

v_gene: TRBV5-1
CDR3aa: ASSTGQMTDTQY

v_gene: TRBV10-3
CDR3aa: AISMTENYNSNQPQH

v_gene: TRBV7-9
CDR3aa: ASSPGDEQY

v_gene: TRBV14
CDR3aa: ASSLAGVGPYEQY

v_gene: TRBV11-2
CDR3aa: ASSSGQPPQETQY

v_gene: TRBV25-1
CDR3aa: ASSGGILRLAGDNEQF

v_gene: TRBV28
CDR3aa: ASSLRSRSSYNSPLH

v_gene: TRBV6-5
CDR3aa: ASSRQGRYYGYT

v_gene: TRBV28
CDR3aa: ASSPRKGQQHQPQH

v_gene: TRBV28
CDR3aa: ASKEGATDTQY

v_gene: TRBV7-2
CDR3aa: ASSLGRGRETQY

v_gene: TRBV5-1
CDR3aa: ASSSHRDSPLH

v_gene: TRBV28
CDR3aa: ASSLWTANTEAF

v_gene: TRBV18
CDR3aa: ASSLGEEQY

v_gene: TRBV7-3
CDR3aa: ASSLVSGSSYNEQF